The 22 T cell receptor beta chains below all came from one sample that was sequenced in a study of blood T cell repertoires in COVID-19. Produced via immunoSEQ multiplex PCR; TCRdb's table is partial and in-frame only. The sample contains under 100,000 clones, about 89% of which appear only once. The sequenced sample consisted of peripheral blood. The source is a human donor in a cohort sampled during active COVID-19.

CDR3 coding DNA: TGTGCCAGCAGCCAAGGAGTTGGCTACACCTTC. Amino acids: CASSQGVGYTF. The chain joins TRBV3-1 (or the pseudogene TRBV3-2) to TRBJ1-2, with unresolved D. Germline CDR1 is LGHDT and CDR2 is YNNKEL (reference sequence). Trimming took 1 base from V and 7 from J, leaving 4 bases between them. CDR3 length: 11 residues.

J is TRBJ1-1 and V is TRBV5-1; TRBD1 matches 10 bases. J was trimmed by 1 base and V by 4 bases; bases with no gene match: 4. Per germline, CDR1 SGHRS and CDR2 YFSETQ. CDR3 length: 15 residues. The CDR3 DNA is TGCGCCAGCAGCCCCGGGACAGGGGCGAACACTGAAGCTTTCTTT. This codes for CASSPGTGANTEAFF.

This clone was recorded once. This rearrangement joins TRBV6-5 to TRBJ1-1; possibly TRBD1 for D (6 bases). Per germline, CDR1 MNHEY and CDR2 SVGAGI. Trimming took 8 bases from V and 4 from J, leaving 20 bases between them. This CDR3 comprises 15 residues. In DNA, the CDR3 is TGTGCCAGCCAAATACAGGGTAACGTTGCCACTGAAGCTTTCTTT. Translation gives CASQIQGNVATEAFF.

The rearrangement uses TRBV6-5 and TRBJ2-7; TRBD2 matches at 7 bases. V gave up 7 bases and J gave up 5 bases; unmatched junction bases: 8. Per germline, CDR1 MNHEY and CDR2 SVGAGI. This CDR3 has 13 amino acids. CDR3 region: CASIRGVVNEQYF. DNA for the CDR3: TGTGCCAGCATACGGGGGGTTGTGAACGAGCAGTACTTC.

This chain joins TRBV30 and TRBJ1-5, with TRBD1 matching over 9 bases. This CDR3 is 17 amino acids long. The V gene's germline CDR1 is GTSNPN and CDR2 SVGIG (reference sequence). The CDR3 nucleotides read TGTGCTCTCAGGGACAGGGATTTATTTAATCAGCCCGGAATCCAGCATTTT. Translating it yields CALRDRDLFNQPGIQHF.

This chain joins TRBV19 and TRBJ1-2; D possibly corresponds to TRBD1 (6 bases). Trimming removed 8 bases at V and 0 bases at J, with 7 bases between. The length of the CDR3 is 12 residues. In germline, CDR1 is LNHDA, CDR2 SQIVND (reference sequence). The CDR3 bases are TGTGCCAGTGGACAGTCTAACTATGGCTACACCTTC. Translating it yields CASGQSNYGYTF.

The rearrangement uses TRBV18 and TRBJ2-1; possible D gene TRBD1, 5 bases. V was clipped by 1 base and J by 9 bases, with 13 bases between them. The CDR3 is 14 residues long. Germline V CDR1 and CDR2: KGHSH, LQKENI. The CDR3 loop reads CASSPQKGQGEQFF. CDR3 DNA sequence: TGTGCCAGCTCACCACAGAAGGGGCAGGGTGAGCAGTTCTTC.

CDR3: CASSQGLQGVHNEQFF. The CDR3 coding sequence is TGTGCCAGCAGCCAAGGTCTACAGGGAGTACACAATGAGCAGTTCTTC. This chain connects TRBV3-1 (or the pseudogene TRBV3-2) to TRBJ2-1; weak D call: TRBD1 (6 bases). This CDR3 contains 16 residues. Trimming cost V 1 base and J 5 bases, with 15 bases left between them. In germline, CDR1 is LGHDT, CDR2 YNNKEL (reference sequence).

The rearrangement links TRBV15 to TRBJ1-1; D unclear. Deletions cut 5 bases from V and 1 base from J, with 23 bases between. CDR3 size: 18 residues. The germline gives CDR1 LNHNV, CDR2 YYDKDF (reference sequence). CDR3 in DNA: TGTGCCACCAGCGGTGATTTACGGAGAGTACGGGGGAACACTGAAGCTTTCTTT. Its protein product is CATSGDLRRVRGNTEAFF. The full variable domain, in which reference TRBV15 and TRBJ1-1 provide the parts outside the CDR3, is DAMVIQNPRYQVTQFGKPVTLSCSQTLNHNVMYWYQQKSSQAPKLLFHYYDKDFNNEADTPDNFQSRRPNTSFCFLDIRSPGLGDTAMYLCATSGDLRRVRGNTEAFFGQGTRLTVV.

The CDR3 bases are TGTGCCAGCAGCGTCGTTTATTTTTTTAGCGCTGAAGCTTTCTTT. This translates into CASSVVYFFSAEAFF. This rearrangement joins TRBV7-2 to TRBJ1-1; no firm D call. The CDR3 contains 15 residues. The V gene lost 5 bases and the J gene lost 6 bases, with 19 bases spanning the gap. CDR1 SGHTA and CDR2 FQGNSA come from the germline V gene.

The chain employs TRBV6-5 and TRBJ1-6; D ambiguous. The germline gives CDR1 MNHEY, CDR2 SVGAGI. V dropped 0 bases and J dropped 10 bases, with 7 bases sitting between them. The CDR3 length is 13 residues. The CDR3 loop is CASSYSYSSPLHF. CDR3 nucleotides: TGTGCCAGCAGTTACTCCTACAGCTCACCCCTCCACTTT.

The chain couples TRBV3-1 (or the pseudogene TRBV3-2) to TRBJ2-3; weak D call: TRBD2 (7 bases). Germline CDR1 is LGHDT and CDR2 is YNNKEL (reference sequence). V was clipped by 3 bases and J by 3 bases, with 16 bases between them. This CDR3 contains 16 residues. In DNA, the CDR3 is TGTGCCAGCAGCCATGTTTGGGAGGGGGTTACAGATACGCAGTATTTT. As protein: CASSHVWEGVTDTQYF.

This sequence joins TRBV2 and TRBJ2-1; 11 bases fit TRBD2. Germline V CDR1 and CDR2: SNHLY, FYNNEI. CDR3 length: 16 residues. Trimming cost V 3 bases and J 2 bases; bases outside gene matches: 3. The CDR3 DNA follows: TGTGCCAGCAGTGACCCGACTAGCGGGGCCTACAATGAGCAGTTCTTC. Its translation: CASSDPTSGAYNEQFF.

The CDR3 sequence is CASSEGPGQSNSPLHF. CDR3 sequence (DNA): TGTGCCAGCAGCGAGGGACCGGGACAGAGTAATTCACCCCTCCACTTT. V is TRBV9 and J is TRBJ1-6; TRBD1 agrees at 7 bases. The length of the CDR3 is 16 residues. Losses at the gene ends were 3 bases for V and 6 bases for J; bases not matched to a gene: 9. Germline V gene lookup returns CDR1 SGDLS and CDR2 YYNGEE.

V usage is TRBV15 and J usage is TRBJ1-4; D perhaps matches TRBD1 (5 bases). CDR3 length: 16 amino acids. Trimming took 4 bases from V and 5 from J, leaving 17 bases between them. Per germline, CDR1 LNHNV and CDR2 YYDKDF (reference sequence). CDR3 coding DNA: TGTGCCACCAGCAAAGTCCAGGGACTCTTAAATGAAAAACTGTTTTTT. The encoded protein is CATSKVQGLLNEKLFF. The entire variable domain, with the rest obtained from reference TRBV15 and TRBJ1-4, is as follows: DAMVIQNPRYQVTQFGKPVTLSCSQTLNHNVMYWYQQKSSQAPKLLFHYYDKDFNNEADTPDNFQSRRPNTSFCFLDIRSPGLGDTAMYLCATSKVQGLLNEKLFFGSGTQLSVL.

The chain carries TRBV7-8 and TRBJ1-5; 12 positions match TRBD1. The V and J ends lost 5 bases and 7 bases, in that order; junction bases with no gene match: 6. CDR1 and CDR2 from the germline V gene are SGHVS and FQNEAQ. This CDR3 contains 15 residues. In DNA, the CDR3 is TGTGCCAGCAGCCCGGGGACAGGGGGCGGCCAGCCCCAGCATTTT. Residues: CASSPGTGGGQPQHF.

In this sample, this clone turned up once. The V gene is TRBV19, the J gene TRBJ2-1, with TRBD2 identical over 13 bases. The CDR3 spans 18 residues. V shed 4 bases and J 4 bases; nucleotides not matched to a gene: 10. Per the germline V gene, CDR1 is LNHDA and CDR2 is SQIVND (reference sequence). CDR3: CASSTLTSGGPKYNEQFF. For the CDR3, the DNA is TGTGCCAGTAGTACTCTGACTAGCGGGGGGCCCAAATACAATGAGCAGTTCTTC. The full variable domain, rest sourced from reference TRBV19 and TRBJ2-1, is DGGITQSPKYLFRKEGQNVTLSCEQNLNHDAMYWYRQDPGQGLRLIYYSQIVNDFQKGDIAEGYSVSREKKESFPLTVTSAQKNPTAFYLCASSTLTSGGPKYNEQFFGPGTRLTVL.

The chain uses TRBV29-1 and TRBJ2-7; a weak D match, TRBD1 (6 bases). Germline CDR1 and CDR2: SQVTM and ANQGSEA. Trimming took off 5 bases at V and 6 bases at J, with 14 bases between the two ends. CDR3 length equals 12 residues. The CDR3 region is CSVSEQGSEQYF. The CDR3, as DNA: TGCAGCGTTTCGGAACAGGGAAGCGAGCAGTACTTC.

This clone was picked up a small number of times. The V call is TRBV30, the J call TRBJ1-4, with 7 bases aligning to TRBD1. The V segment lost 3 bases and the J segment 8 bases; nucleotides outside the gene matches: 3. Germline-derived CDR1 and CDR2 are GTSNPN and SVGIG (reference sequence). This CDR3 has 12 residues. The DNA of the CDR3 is TGTGCCTGGAGCCAGACAGGGGAAAAACTGTTTTTT. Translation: CAWSQTGEKLFF.

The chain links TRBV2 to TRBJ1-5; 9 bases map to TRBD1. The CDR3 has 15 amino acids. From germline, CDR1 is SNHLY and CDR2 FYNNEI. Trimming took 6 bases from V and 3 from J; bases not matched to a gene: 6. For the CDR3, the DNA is TGTGCCAGCAGCAGACAGGGGGGAAACAATCAGCCCCAGCATTTT. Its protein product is CASSRQGGNNQPQHF.

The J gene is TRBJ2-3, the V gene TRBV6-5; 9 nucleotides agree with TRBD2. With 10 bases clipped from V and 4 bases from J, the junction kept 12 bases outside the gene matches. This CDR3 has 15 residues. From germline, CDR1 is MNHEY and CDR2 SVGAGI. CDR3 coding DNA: TGTGCCACCCTTTTCAGCGGGGGGCGATCAGATACGCAGTATTTT. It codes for CATLFSGGRSDTQYF.

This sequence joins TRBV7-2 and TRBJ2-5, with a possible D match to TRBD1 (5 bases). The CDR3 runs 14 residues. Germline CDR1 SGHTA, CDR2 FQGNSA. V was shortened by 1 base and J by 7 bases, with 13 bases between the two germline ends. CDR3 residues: CASSLEYMQGTQYF. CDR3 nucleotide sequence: TGTGCCAGCAGCTTAGAGTATATGCAGGGGACCCAGTACTTC.